Below, 22 T cell receptor beta chains from the same sample are listed, as sequenced in a study of vaccination effects on CD4 cells after COVID-19. Assay: immunoSEQ multiplex PCR; the TCRdb copy retains only in-frame clones and omits some. The sample has about 59,000 clones; under 80% are singletons. The ViraFEST assay expanded antigen-specific CD4+ T cells with viral peptide pools before sequencing. At the end of more than 8 days of culture, CD4+ T cells were isolated. The cohort was immunized with two doses of either the BNT162b2 or mRNA-1273 vaccine. Antigens of these TCRs are unknown. The sample consisted of CD4+ T cells from PBMCs cultured with HCoV-OC43 spike peptides, taken after COVID-19 vaccination. As to subset: HCoV-OC43 spike overlapping peptide pool stimulation. The receptors shown here come from a human donor who received a COVID-19 vaccine.

The rearrangement uses TRBV2 and TRBJ1-2; no firm D call. The length of the CDR3 is 14 residues. Trimming took off 5 bases at V and 9 bases at J, with 19 bases between the two ends. Germline CDR1 and CDR2: SNHLY and FYNNEI. Here the CDR3 reads CASSPSLLPYSYTF. In nucleotides, the CDR3 is TGTGCCAGCAGTCCTTCCCTCCTGCCTTATAGCTACACCTTC.

The chain recombines TRBV18 with TRBJ1-1; D is unclear. The V end lost 5 bases, the J end lost 0 bases, and 10 bases lay between the germline ends. The CDR3 extends over 14 amino acids. Per germline, CDR1 KGHSH and CDR2 LQKENI. CDR3 DNA: TGTGCCAGCTCAATATACGATCTGAACACTGAAGCTTTCTTT. It is translated as CASSIYDLNTEAFF.

The chain employs TRBV12-3 or TRBV12-4 and TRBJ2-5; unclear D gene. The CDR3 loop spans 12 amino acids. V lost 2 bases and J 5 bases, leaving 6 bases between the germline ends. The CDR3 loop reads CASSLNAETQYF. CDR3 DNA: TGTGCCAGCAGTTTAAACGCTGAGACCCAGTACTTC.

The gene calls are TRBV19 and TRBJ1-2; D is uncertain. The CDR3 loop spans 10 amino acids. Germline CDR1 reads LNHDA; CDR2 reads SQIVND (reference sequence). Trimming cost V 7 bases and J 6 bases, with 6 bases left between them. CDR3 DNA sequence: TGTGCCAGTAAGGAGGATGGCTACACCTTC. As protein: CASKEDGYTF.

This chain joins TRBV23-1 and TRBJ2-7; TRBD1 agrees at 10 bases. TRBV23-1 is placed among ORFs of uncertain function. The CDR3 loop spans 14 amino acids. Losses at the gene ends were 4 bases for V and 0 bases for J; bases not matched to a gene: 0. The CDR3 bases are TGCGCCAGCAGTCGGACAGGGGGCTCCTACGAGCAGTACGTC. Amino acids: CASSRTGGSYEQYV.

The DNA of the CDR3 is TGTGCCAGCAGCCAAGCAGGCGACAATGAGCAGTTCTTC. Translating gives CASSQAGDNEQFF. V usage is TRBV3-1 (or the pseudogene TRBV3-2) and J usage is TRBJ2-1; no clear D. Germline V gene sequence: CDR1 LGHDT, CDR2 YNNKEL (reference sequence). This CDR3 region has 13 residues. V lost 1 base and J lost 5, with 6 bases in between.

The rearrangement uses TRBV11-3 and TRBJ2-7, with 7 nucleotides matching TRBD1. This CDR3 is 16 amino acids long. Germline CDR1 is SGHNT and CDR2 is YENEEA. The V segment lost 5 bases and the J segment 0 bases; nucleotides outside the gene matches: 10. Here the CDR3 DNA reads TGTGCCAGCAGCCAAGCCGGGACAGCCAGCTCCTACGAGCAGTACGTC. Protein: CASSQAGTASSYEQYV.

The gene calls are TRBV9 and TRBJ2-3, with TRBD1 matching 7 bases. The germline CDR1 and CDR2 sequences are SGDLS and YYNGEE. This CDR3 region has 14 residues. V shed 8 bases, J shed 0 bases, and the junction held 6 bases outside the gene matches. The CDR3 spells CASATGVSTDTQYF. DNA for the CDR3: TGTGCCAGTGCCACAGGGGTTAGCACAGATACGCAGTATTTT.

V gene TRBV5-1 combines with J gene TRBJ2-3; 7 nucleotides line up with TRBD1. Trimming removed 4 bases from V and 6 bases from J; junction bases left unmatched: 8. CDR3 size: 14 residues. The germline gives CDR1 SGHRS, CDR2 YFSETQ. The CDR3 loop is CASSMTGFTDTQYF. The CDR3 nucleotides are TGCGCCAGCAGCATGACAGGGTTTACGGATACGCAGTATTTT.

V and J are TRBV27 and TRBJ1-1; D may be TRBD1 (6 bases). V lost 4 bases, J lost 11 bases, and 17 bases lay in between. The CDR3 covers 13 residues. Germline CDR1 and CDR2: MNHEY and SMNVEV (reference sequence). The CDR3 reads CASSSNSQGWAFF. The DNA of the CDR3 is TGTGCCAGCAGTTCCAACTCCCAGGGGTGGGCTTTCTTT.

This chain uses TRBV28 with TRBJ1-5; D not resolved. Deletions cut 3 bases from V and 0 bases from J, with 12 bases between. This CDR3 has 16 residues. CDR1 is MDHEN, CDR2 SYDVKM, per germline. The CDR3 coding sequence is TGTGCCAGCAGTTTGGTTAGAGGCTATAGCAATCAGCCCCAGCATTTT. Translated: CASSLVRGYSNQPQHF.

In this sample, this clone turned up a few times. This chain connects TRBV19 to TRBJ1-1; 8 bases align to TRBD1. The germline gives CDR1 LNHDA, CDR2 SQIVND (reference sequence). The CDR3 extends over 14 amino acids. With 5 bases clipped from V and 2 bases from J, the junction kept 4 bases outside the gene matches. The CDR3 here is CASSSGQVNTEAFF. The DNA for the CDR3 is TGTGCCAGTAGTTCGGGACAGGTAAACACTGAAGCTTTCTTT.

The chain uses TRBV7-2 and TRBJ2-1, with 10 bases matching TRBD2. With V trimmed by 6 bases and J by 7 bases, 9 bases remained unmatched. Germline-derived CDR1 and CDR2 are SGHTA and FQGNSA. The CDR3 spans 15 residues. CDR3 region: CASSRNSGGANEQFF. The CDR3, as DNA: TGTGCCAGCAGTCGAAACAGCGGGGGGGCAAATGAGCAGTTCTTC.

The chain uses TRBV5-6 and TRBJ1-3; D is perhaps TRBD1 (6 bases). This CDR3 has 15 amino acids. Between the trimmed V and J ends, which lost 4 bases and 1 base, there was a span of 12 bases. CDR1 is SGHDT, CDR2 YYEEEE, per germline. The CDR3 DNA reads as TGTGCCAGCAGCCCAATGGACAGATCTGGAAACACCATATATTTT. It is translated as CASSPMDRSGNTIYF.

The chain links TRBV28 to TRBJ1-2, with 8 positions matching TRBD1. Germline V CDR1 and CDR2: MDHEN, SYDVKM. This CDR3 comprises 11 residues. J gave up 5 bases and V 9 bases, and 2 bases lay outside the gene matches. DNA for the CDR3: TGTGCCAGTGGACAGGGTTATGGCTACACCTTC. The encoded protein is CASGQGYGYTF.

The genes are TRBV19 and TRBJ1-6, with D hard to call. V was shortened by 1 base and J by 7 bases, with 11 bases between the two germline ends. The CDR3 has 15 amino acids. Germline lookup yields CDR1 LNHDA and CDR2 SQIVND (reference sequence). The DNA for the CDR3 is TGTGCCAGTAGTATAGGCGAAGGGTTGAATTCACCCCTCCACTTT. Translated: CASSIGEGLNSPLHF. The whole variable domain, filled in from reference TRBV19 and TRBJ1-6, reads DGGITQSPKYLFRKEGQNVTLSCEQNLNHDAMYWYRQDPGQGLRLIYYSQIVNDFQKGDIAEGYSVSREKKESFPLTVTSAQKNPTAFYLCASSIGEGLNSPLHFGNGTRLTVT.

This clone was picked up a small number of times. The DNA for the CDR3 is TGTGCCAGCAGTTTATCAACCGACAGGGCTCATGGCTACACCTTC. Translating gives CASSLSTDRAHGYTF. The gene calls are TRBV28 and TRBJ1-2, with 7 positions matching TRBD1. V was pared by 1 base and J by 6 bases, with 8 bases of the junction left unmatched. Germline CDR1 MDHEN, CDR2 SYDVKM. This CDR3 has 15 amino acids.

The rearrangement links TRBV9 to TRBJ2-5; 11 bases align to TRBD1. Germline loops: CDR1 SGDLS, CDR2 YYNGEE. Trimming at V came to 3 bases and at J to 5 bases, leaving 6 bases not matched to a gene. The CDR3 totals 15 residues. This chain's CDR3 is CASSAGQGDRETQYF. The DNA of the CDR3 is TGTGCCAGCAGCGCGGGACAGGGGGATCGGGAGACCCAGTACTTC.

Here the CDR3 reads CASSFTGPYEQYV. CDR3 DNA sequence: TGTGCCAGCAGCTTTACAGGACCCTACGAGCAGTACGTC. This chain connects TRBV5-5 to TRBJ2-7; possible D gene TRBD1, 5 bases. The CDR3 extends over 13 amino acids. Germline V gene sequence: CDR1 SGHKS, CDR2 YYEKEE (reference sequence). V was shortened by 2 bases and J by 2 bases, with 8 bases between the two germline ends.

The V and J genes are TRBV30 and TRBJ2-5; no reliable D call. Looked up from germline, CDR1 is GTSNPN and CDR2 is SVGIG (reference sequence). Between the trimmed V and J ends, which lost 2 bases and 7 bases, there was a span of 17 bases. This CDR3 spans 14 amino acids. For the CDR3, the DNA is TGTGCCTGGAGTCCCGGGCGGATAAGTTCGACCCAGTACTTC. Amino acid sequence: CAWSPGRISSTQYF.

The genes are TRBV15 and TRBJ2-5, with D perhaps matching TRBD1 or TRBD2 (5 bases each). The CDR3 totals 12 residues. Germline CDR1 is LNHNV and CDR2 is YYDKDF (reference sequence). The germline V and J ends were trimmed by 10 bases and 3 bases, with 12 bases remaining between them. CDR3 sequence reads: CASAWGKETQYF. The CDR3 DNA reads as TGTGCCAGCGCTTGGGGGAAAGAGACCCAGTACTTC. Combining the CDR3 with reference TRBV15 and TRBJ2-5 gives the whole variable domain DAMVIQNPRYQVTQFGKPVTLSCSQTLNHNVMYWYQQKSSQAPKLLFHYYDKDFNNEADTPDNFQSRRPNTSFCFLDIRSPGLGDTAMYLCASAWGKETQYFGPGTRLLVL.

The count of this clone is one. V usage is TRBV10-3 and J usage is TRBJ2-5, with TRBD2 matching 10 bases. The CDR3 length is 15 residues. The J segment lost 5 bases and the V segment lost 5 bases, leaving 8 bases of the junction unmatched. The germline gives CDR1 ENHRY, CDR2 SYGVKD. The CDR3 loop reads CAISQSGGGSETQYF. The DNA of the CDR3 is TGTGCCATCAGTCAAAGCGGGGGGGGTTCGGAGACCCAGTACTTC.